The entry that follows covers one TCR beta chain sequence. The record originates from a study of blood T cell repertoires in COVID-19. V shed 2 bases, J shed 1 base, and the junction held 6 bases outside the gene matches. The germline gives CDR1 MGHDK, CDR2 SYGVNS. CDR3 length equals 17 residues. Sequencing used immunoSEQ multiplex PCR; TCRdb keeps in-frame clones, though not all of them. The sample records 330,000 or so clones, approximately 89% being singletons. This sequence originates from a woman aged 55-75 years with COVID-19, enrolled during active disease. This rearrangement joins TRBV25-1 to TRBJ1-1; 11 bases are a match to TRBD1. The sample consisted of peripheral blood. Here the CDR3 reads CASSEGTGGIRNTEAFF. The DNA of the CDR3 is TGTGCCAGCAGTGAAGGGACAGGGGGAATAAGGAACACTGAAGCTTTCTTT.